This T cell receptor beta chain was sequenced for a study of PD-L1 blockade in urothelial cancer (dated by TCRdb to the late 2010s). About the full investigation: All patients started therapy in about 2014 and received atezolizumab 1,200 mg intravenously every 3 weeks. About 85% of the roughly 29 patients were identified as males with urothelial cancer of bladder origin, and a prior smoking history was reported by 18 of 29 patients. An ECOG performance status of 0 or 1 was recorded for the patients, and 0 to 3 prior chemotherapy regimens had been received by the patients. Blood samples were analyzed at two time points: 3 weeks after treatment start (second dose) and 6 weeks after treatment start. Blood samples gave median yields of around 150,000 T cells and 80,000 or so unique TCRs, along with a median clonality of 0.080. An exploratory multi-omic analysis was conducted of the somatic, immune and clinical correlates of response to PD-L1 blockade with atezolizumab in urothelial cancer. Pretreatment tumor samples, along with matched peripheral blood serially collected before and after atezolizumab treatment, were subjected to TCR sequencing. Durable clinical benefit was defined as a progression-free survival longer than 6 months, and TCR features were additionally tested against progression-free survival and overall survival. Whole exome sequencing and RNA sequencing of pretreatment tumors were performed alongside TCR sequencing in the same patients. Fewer than ten patients reached durable clinical benefit, while some 20 patients did not. Under 30 patients had pretreatment blood TCR-seq, about 25 had at least one posttreatment blood collection, and about 25 had tumor TCR-seq. The full study reports these points: Patients with durable benefit showed greater expansion of tumor-associated TCR clones in peripheral blood 3 weeks after starting treatment (n ≈ 23, p = 0.022). Improved progression-free and overall survival was found to be associated with pretreatment peripheral blood TCR clonality below the median. Because of the small sample size (n ≈ 27) and the many exploratory analyses performed, the results are intended to be regarded as hypothesis-generating.

The intended sense of this specimen's time point label: peripheral blood 6 weeks after treatment start. The cohort included 25 to 30 patients with locally advanced or metastatic urothelial carcinoma who were treated at Memorial Sloan Kettering on a trial protocol. Peripheral blood mononuclear cells were collected pretreatment and during treatment, with between 1 and 8 total time points obtained per patient. The Qiagen DNeasy Blood extraction kit was used to purify genomic DNA from total PBMCs and tumor samples. PBMCs were collected pretreatment and during treatment, and were isolated and stored as previously described. Each PCR received spiked-in synthetic TCR analog templates so that absolute template abundance could be estimated from read counts. The immunoSEQ assay used bias-controlled V and J gene primers to amplify TCRbeta CDR3 regions from genomic DNA. Sequencing of rearranged TCRbeta segments was performed at approximately 20X coverage. The authors' pipeline ran thus. Sequencing errors were corrected by clustering and CDR3s were annotated against IMGT to assign V, D and J genes. Out-of-frame and stop-codon sequences were excluded, and only productive TCRbeta rearrangements were used in downstream analyses. Clonality was calculated as one minus the Shannon entropy normalized by the log of the number of unique productive sequences. Fisher's exact test with Benjamini-Hochberg correction, at a threshold of adjusted p below 0.01, was used to find clones that differed between time points or between blood and tumor. TCRdb obtained this table from immuneACCESS and retained in-frame rearrangements with V and J assigned. These tables miss some clones; where compared with another copy, unresolved V genes account for less than half of the shortfall, and the remainder is unexplained. For V, J and clone size, that table is used; D and trimming come from the DNA. This sample gives approximately 40,000 clones in total; around 88% of them show up just once. Roughly 24% of the sample belongs to the ten largest clones.

The junction shows trimming of 0 bases on V and 1 base on J, and the gene matches do not reach 8 bases of it. From the germline V gene, CDR1 is LGHNA and CDR2 is YNFKEQ. From the cysteine through the phenylalanine, the CDR3 covers 19 amino acids. Only the CDR3 DNA stays, 57 bases, in frame from base 1. This clone has a single count. Its specific antigen is unknown. Per-base quality was not reported, and no clone a single base away is much larger than it. The sequenced sample was PBMCs, obtained around atezolizumab (anti-PD-L1) treatment. The chain couples TRBV4-2 to TRBJ2-4; TRBD2 matches 11 bases in the middle. The TCR originated in a man in his 60s with urothelial cancer. The nucleotide sequence is TGTGCCAGCAGCCAAGAAGTAGCGGGGGGGTTTCACGCCAAAAACATTCAGTACTTC. It translates to CASSQEVAGGFHAKNIQYF.